In this sample, the clone carrying this T cell receptor (beta chain) turned up many times. Its specificity is not known. Genomic DNA constituted the template upon which TCR beta VDJ and CDR3 profiling was performed. TCRdb processed the reads anew with MiXCR; each CDR3 protein has one entry. The sample consists of 190,000 or so distinct CDR3 sequences, under 65% of them appearing once. These data belong to a study of CD8+CD57+ T cells in acquired aplastic anemia. At the level of the study: The study obtained an average of around 2.9 ug of DNA from sorted CD4+ and CD8+ cells. Mean read depth for CD4+ cells from healthy donors was roughly 10 million.

Study conclusions and caveats: The number of CD8+ CDR3 sequences shared by patients and controls was around 30.

V lost 9 bases and J lost 1, with 15 bases in between. The CDR3 has 15 amino acids. Looked up from germline, CDR1 is SEHNR and CDR2 is FQNEAQ (reference sequence). The sequence derives from a human donor in good health. The chain carries TRBV7-9 and TRBJ2-2; no reliable D call. The source material was sorted CD4+, CD8+, or CD8+CD57+ T cells (not recorded which) from PBMCs. Here the CDR3 reads CARAFGQVNTGELFF. DNA of the CDR3: TGTGCCAGGGCTTTTGGGCAGGTGAACACCGGGGAGCTGTTTTTT.